This entry features one TCR beta chain sequence. A few counts support this clonotype. The antigen this receptor binds is unknown. At one end, the junction sequence differs from germline, possibly due to a read error. Sequencing was carried out with an Illumina HiSeq 2500. Quantitative 5'-RACE with molecular barcodes was used to prepare TCR beta libraries. In the source study's methods: To identify disease-linked TCR variants, a new computational method was used, one built on a probabilistic model of VDJ rearrangement. TCRdb cleaned the public reads at Q25 with fastp, built clones with MiXCR and kept in-frame beta chains. Entries are consolidated by CDR3 protein sequence, retaining the most common genes and DNA. The V and J calls reflect TCRdb's pipeline rather than the authors' work. This sample is represented by a few hundred thousand distinct CDR3 sequences; about 19% of them were singletons. Under 8.5% of the sample is taken by the ten largest.

The CDR3 spans 11 residues, from the cysteine through the phenylalanine. Only CDR3 DNA is held: 33 bases, read in frame from base 1. CDR1 and CDR2, per the germline V gene (reference sequence), are DFQATT and SNEGSKA. The sample originates from a study of CD8 T cells in ankylosing spondylitis (dated by TCRdb to the late 2010s). Turning to the overall study: T cell receptor beta repertoires were profiled in healthy donors and ankylosing spondylitis patients so that disease-linked TCR variants could be found. In total, the full study cohort was made up of 110 or so healthy donors and 25 ankylosing spondylitis patients. Peripheral blood was sampled, and synovial fluid was additionally collected from ankylosing spondylitis patients. The full study reports these points: A TCR beta motif of several highly homologous amino acid variants appeared characteristic of blood from ankylosing spondylitis patients. Significant enrichment of the disease-linked clones was reported in matched synovial fluid samples from ankylosing spondylitis patients. Some motif variants were previously reported in synovial fluid and blood of reactive arthritis patients, suggesting common disease-initiation mechanisms. The disease-linked clones showed a CD8+ phenotype and occurred at relatively low frequencies in peripheral blood.

The receptor's source is a male donor with ankylosing spondylitis or in good health (not recorded which). The sample consisted of blood, either unsorted or a sorted T cell fraction (not recorded which). The chain uses TRBV20-1 and TRBJ2-1; matching of 7 bases hints at TRBD2 as the D gene. The sequenced DNA: TGCAGTGCTAGAGATAAGGGGGGGTGGCTCTTC. Translated, this is CSARDKGGWLF.